The next 8 T cell receptor beta chains were all read from a single sample in a study of OX40 agonist ivuxolimab in advanced cancers. Generated by immunoSEQ multiplex PCR, the TCRdb table keeps only in-frame clones and is missing some. The profile shows 70,000 to 75,000 clones, approximately 86% of them singletons. Sample: CD4+ or CD8+ T cells sorted from blood, taken in a trial of the OX40 agonist ivuxolimab. The receptors stem from an adult with an advanced solid tumor such as melanoma, head and neck, liver or kidney cancer.

The chain has TRBV10-2 and TRBJ2-7, with a weak D call TRBD2 (6 bases). Trimming stripped 6 bases from V and 7 bases from J, with 25 bases between. Germline V gives CDR1 WSHSY, CDR2 SAAADI. The CDR3 loop spans 16 amino acids. CDR3 loop: CASRGDGTGGAGEQYF. CDR3 DNA sequence: TGCGCCAGCAGGGGTGACGGAACAGGAGGCGCGGGGGAGCAGTACTTC.

Only a few counts were recorded for this clone. The V and J genes are TRBV7-9 and TRBJ2-7; D unresolved. The V end lost 7 bases, the J end lost 6 bases, and 19 bases lay between the germline ends. The CDR3 totals 14 residues. Germline V CDR1 and CDR2: SEHNR, FQNEAQ (reference sequence). The CDR3 DNA reads as TGTGCCAGCATTTTACGGGCAGGTTCCATCGAGCAGTACTTC. Its translation is CASILRAGSIEQYF.

The chain links TRBV11-2 to TRBJ1-5; D gene uncertain. V shed 0 bases and J shed 10 bases, with 10 bases lying between them. Per germline, CDR1 SGHAT and CDR2 FQNNGV. The CDR3 length is 13 residues. For the CDR3, the DNA is TGTGCCAGCAGCTTAGAGGCCCCTCAACCCCAGCATTTT. Translated: CASSLEAPQPQHF.

The chain uses TRBV7-8 and TRBJ2-7; D perhaps matches TRBD1 (5 bases). V was clipped by 0 bases and J by 5 bases, with 20 bases between them. This CDR3 contains 17 residues. CDR1 is SGHVS, CDR2 FQNEAQ, per germline. The CDR3 nucleotides read TGTGCCAGCAGCTTAGCGGGTTTAGCCCACAGGTACCACGAGCAGTACGTC. Translated, it gives CASSLAGLAHRYHEQYV.

V is TRBV11-2 and J is TRBJ1-5; D gene uncertain. V dropped 2 bases and J dropped 0 bases, with 11 bases sitting between them. Germline CDR1 reads SGHAT; CDR2 reads FQNNGV. The CDR3 contains 16 residues. CDR3 residues: CASSLSQFHSNQPQHF. CDR3 sequence (DNA): TGTGCCAGCAGCTTATCGCAGTTTCATAGCAATCAGCCCCAGCATTTT.

This rearrangement joins TRBV4-1 to TRBJ1-4; tentatively, D is TRBD1 (5 bases). CDR1 is MGHRA, CDR2 YSYEKL, per germline. The ends were cut back, 4 bases at V and 4 bases at J, with 13 bases in the middle. This CDR3 region has 15 residues. This CDR3 is CASSPYRFFNEKLFF. The CDR3 DNA reads TGCGCCAGCAGCCCCTACAGGTTTTTTAATGAAAAACTGTTTTTT.

This clone was counted once. V is TRBV6-6 and J is TRBJ1-1; perhaps TRBD1 as D (5 bases). Trimming removed 5 bases from V and 6 bases from J, with 13 bases in between. Germline V gene data show CDR1 as MNHNY and CDR2 as SVGAGI (reference sequence). The CDR3 is 13 amino acids. The CDR3: CASSPPGGAEAFF. CDR3 in DNA: TGTGCCAGCAGTCCCCCGGGGGGTGCTGAAGCTTTCTTT.

The chain has TRBV5-5 and TRBJ1-4, with D unresolved. This CDR3 is built from 16 residues. The V and J ends lost 4 bases and 0 bases respectively, with 13 bases between them. Germline CDR1 and CDR2: SGHKS and YYEKEE (reference sequence). CDR3 coding DNA: TGTGCCAGCAGCCAAGTATCAAGTGCAACTAATGAAAAACTGTTTTTT. Translating gives CASSQVSSATNEKLFF.